These 14 T cell receptor beta chains originate from one sample sequenced in a study of spatial heterogeneity in lung cancer. TCRdb passed the 5' RACE reads through MiXCR, listing each CDR3 protein once. Among tens of thousands of distinct CDR3 sequences, approximately 12% were seen once, and the ten largest hold roughly 41%. Time point meaning: sample taken at primary tumor resection. The sequenced material consisted of unsorted whole RNA from tumor, nontumor lung or frozen PBMC. The specimen was PBMCs, collected at surgery. These TCRs come from a male donor with early-stage non-small cell lung cancer.

This clonotype was picked up a small number of times. The chain couples TRBV27 to TRBJ2-2; D is perhaps TRBD2 (5 bases). V shed 5 bases and J shed 5 bases, with 18 bases lying between them. There are 16 residues in the CDR3. Looked up from germline, CDR1 is MNHEY and CDR2 is SMNVEV (reference sequence). The CDR3 protein is CASSPFEGEMTGELFF. The CDR3 DNA reads as TGTGCCAGCAGTCCCTTCGAGGGAGAGATGACCGGGGAGCTGTTTTTT.

The gene calls are TRBV28 and TRBJ1-2, with 8 bases fitting TRBD1. The J segment lost 8 bases and the V segment lost 5 bases, leaving 13 bases of the junction unmatched. Germline loops: CDR1 MDHEN, CDR2 SYDVKM. The CDR3 runs to 15 residues. Here the CDR3 DNA reads TGTGCCAGCAGTCCTCCGGGACAGGAACTATCCGGCTACACCTTC. Amino acids: CASSPPGQELSGYTF.

CDR3 region: CASSSQQGPQETQYF. CDR3 in DNA: TGCGCCAGCAGCTCACAACAGGGACCCCAAGAGACCCAGTACTTC. V gene TRBV5-1 combines with J gene TRBJ2-5; tentatively, D is TRBD1 (6 bases). There are 15 residues in the CDR3. Germline V CDR1 and CDR2: SGHRS, YFSETQ. Trimming removed 3 bases from V and 1 base from J, with 13 bases in between.

This clonotype was observed a handful of times. The chain uses TRBV5-1 and TRBJ2-1; D perhaps matches TRBD2 (7 bases). Trimming took 2 bases from V and 6 from J, leaving 15 bases between them. The CDR3 is made up of 15 amino acids. CDR1 is SGHRS and CDR2 is YFSETQ in the germline V gene. The CDR3 is CASSFNGGPGNEQFF. CDR3 nucleotide sequence: TGCGCCAGCAGCTTCAACGGGGGGCCAGGCAATGAGCAGTTCTTC.

Only a few counts were recorded for this clonotype. The rearrangement links TRBV11-3 to TRBJ2-5, with 8 bases that match TRBD2. CDR3 length equals 14 residues. Germline CDR1 SGHNT, CDR2 YENEEA. After removal of 3 bases from V and 3 bases from J, the junction contained 3 bases not matched to a gene. In nucleotides, the CDR3 is TGTGCCAGCAGCTTCGGGGGGGAGGAAGAGACCCAGTACTTC. Translating gives CASSFGGEEETQYF.

In this sample, this clonotype turned up a few times. This chain links TRBV20-1 with TRBJ1-1; no clear D. V dropped 5 bases and J dropped 1 base, with 8 bases sitting between them. The CDR3 is made up of 12 amino acids. Per the germline V gene, CDR1 is DFQATT and CDR2 is SNEGSKA (reference sequence). The CDR3 reads CSAAQPNTEAFF. The CDR3 DNA follows: TGCAGTGCTGCTCAACCGAACACTGAAGCTTTCTTT.

The chain joins TRBV3-1 to TRBJ2-7; D is ambiguous. The CDR3 is 12 residues long. The V gene lost 4 bases and the J gene lost 0 bases, with 4 bases spanning the gap. Per germline, CDR1 LGHDT and CDR2 YNNKEL (reference sequence). CDR3 sequence (DNA): TGTGCCAGCAGCCCCTTCTCCTACGAGCAGTACTTC. Encoded protein: CASSPFSYEQYF.

This clonotype was picked up many times. CDR3 region: CSAPDRIVNTEAFF. The DNA of the CDR3 is TGCAGTGCTCCTGACAGAATCGTGAACACTGAAGCTTTCTTT. The genes are TRBV20-1 and TRBJ1-1, with D possibly being TRBD1 (5 bases). Germline CDR1 DFQATT, CDR2 SNEGSKA (reference sequence). The ends were cut back, 5 bases at V and 0 bases at J, with 13 bases in the middle. This CDR3 comprises 14 residues.

This clonotype has ten or more counts. The chain combines TRBV12-3 or TRBV12-4 with TRBJ1-1; 9 nucleotides match TRBD1. CDR3 size: 15 residues. Germline trimming cut 2 bases from V and 8 bases from J; bases unmatched to any gene: 9. The CDR3 spells CASSLSGTGHAEAFF. The CDR3, as DNA: TGTGCCAGCAGTTTATCCGGGACAGGGCATGCGGAAGCTTTCTTT.

This clonotype was counted a few times. The V and J genes are TRBV29-1 and TRBJ2-3; 14 bases agree with TRBD2. The trim removed 6 bases at V and 4 bases at J, leaving 6 bases unmatched. Germline CDR1 SQVTM, CDR2 ANQGSEA. The CDR3 runs to 15 residues. The CDR3 is CSVARLAGGSDTQYF. The CDR3 DNA sequence: TGCAGCGTCGCCCGACTAGCGGGGGGGTCAGATACGCAGTATTTT.

CDR3 nucleotide sequence: TGCGCCAGCAGCTTGGTTGGGGACCGGGACGGAGGCTACGAGCAGTACTTC. Translated: CASSLVGDRDGGYEQYF. The V gene is TRBV5-1, the J gene TRBJ2-7; D could derive from TRBD1 or TRBD2 (5 bases each). Trimming left V 0 bases short and J 3 bases short, with 19 bases between. This CDR3 spans 17 amino acids. The germline CDR1 and CDR2 sequences are SGHRS and YFSETQ.

The chain couples TRBV4-2 to TRBJ1-1; D not certain. The CDR3 extends over 14 amino acids. Germline-derived CDR1 and CDR2 are LGHNA and YNFKEQ. Trimming stripped 0 bases from V and 1 base from J, with 6 bases between. Written as DNA, the CDR3 is TGTGCCAGCAGCCAAGAACCGAGGAACACTGAAGCTTTCTTT. It is translated as CASSQEPRNTEAFF.

This chain uses TRBV20-1 with TRBJ1-2, with TRBD1 as a possible D gene (6 bases). This CDR3 spans 14 amino acids. With 5 bases removed from V and 2 bases from J, the gap between germline ends came to 15 bases. Germline loops: CDR1 DFQATT, CDR2 SNEGSKA (reference sequence). As DNA, the CDR3 is TGCAGTGCTCGAAGTCAGGGGCTAAACTATGGCTACACCTTC. It codes for CSARSQGLNYGYTF.

The chain couples TRBV24-1 to TRBJ2-3, with TRBD2 matching over 10 bases. CDR1 and CDR2 from the germline V gene are KGHDR and SFDVKD. The CDR3 loop spans 15 amino acids. V shed 5 bases, J shed 3 bases, and the junction held 4 bases outside the gene matches. CDR3 region: CATSGVSGRTDTQYF. CDR3 nucleotides: TGTGCCACCAGTGGGGTTAGCGGGAGGACAGATACGCAGTATTTT.